The clone carrying this T cell receptor (beta chain) has only a few counts. V was shortened by 4 bases and J by 2 bases, with 11 bases between the two germline ends. The CDR3 sequence is 14 residues long. Germline CDR1 is LGHDT and CDR2 is YNNKEL (reference sequence). The data are from a study of T-cell memory formation after mild COVID-19. Each CDR3 protein is one row after TCRdb ran MiXCR on the 5' RACE reads. This sample has roughly 450,000 distinct CDR3 sequences, with approximately 18% found just once. This receptor was taken from a man aged 18-30 years who had mild COVID-19 (a few samples of this study predate the infection). Cell type and time point are not known. The sequencing input was PBMCs or a T cell subset sorted from them (not recorded which). The V gene is TRBV3-1, the J gene TRBJ2-5; D remains ambiguous. This chain's CDR3 is CASSRLGPQETQYF. The CDR3 bases are TGTGCCAGCAGCCGCCTAGGGCCTCAAGAGACCCAGTACTTC.